These 20 T cell receptor beta chains originate from one sample sequenced in a study of T-cell reconstitution after alpha-beta-depleted transplantation in children. For TCRbeta, the library was prepared with unique molecular identifiers. TCRdb ran MiXCR on the PCR reads and lists one entry per CDR3 protein. The profile shows about 260,000 distinct CDR3 sequences, around 7.5% of them singletons. The sequencing used PBMCs, mostly from graft donor cells, collected 180 days after TCRalphabeta/CD19-depleted stem cell transplant. The receptors come from a male patient between 5 and 17 years old who had a stem cell transplant for acute lymphoblastic leukemia, so the T cells may come from the graft donor.

The CDR3 coding sequence is TGTGCCAGCAGTGAAGCCGTTTGGAACACTGAGAACACTGAAGCTTTCTTT. Its protein product is CASSEAVWNTENTEAFF. This chain links TRBV6-1 with TRBJ1-1; D call uncertain. V lost 0 bases to trimming and J lost 1 base, with 15 bases between them. The CDR3 has 17 amino acids. From germline, CDR1 is MNHNS and CDR2 SASEGT.

A remark on this clonotype: Possible read error: a much larger clone is one base away. V usage is TRBV7-9 and J usage is TRBJ2-3; 8 bases map to TRBD2. CDR3 length: 15 amino acids. In germline, CDR1 is SEHNR, CDR2 FQNEAQ (reference sequence). The CDR3 reads CARSLGAGVPDTQYF. The CDR3 DNA reads TGTGCCCGCAGCTTAGGAGCGGGAGTCCCAGATACGCAGTATTTT.

This clonotype was observed at least ten times. The chain links TRBV7-2 to TRBJ1-2, with D perhaps TRBD1 (5 bases). CDR3 length: 15 amino acids. V lost 0 bases and J 3 bases, leaving 11 bases between the germline ends. In germline, CDR1 is SGHTA, CDR2 FQGNSA. The CDR3 is CASSLARYRYYGYTF. The CDR3, as DNA: TGTGCCAGCAGCTTAGCGAGGTACAGGTACTATGGCTACACCTTC.

This clonotype was counted many times. The V gene is TRBV27, the J gene TRBJ2-3, with unresolved D. Trimming stripped 2 bases from V and 6 bases from J, with 3 bases between. This CDR3 spans 11 amino acids. Germline V gene data show CDR1 as MNHEY and CDR2 as SMNVEV (reference sequence). The CDR3 here is CASSLRDTQYF. The DNA for the CDR3 is TGTGCCAGCAGTTTAAGGGATACGCAGTATTTT.

This clonotype occurred many times. V usage is TRBV12-3 or TRBV12-4 and J usage is TRBJ1-2; 8 nucleotides align to TRBD1. This CDR3 region has 14 residues. Unmatched junction bases numbered 4, after V lost 5 bases and J lost 2 bases. The CDR3 is CASSTGGPNYGYTF. As DNA, the CDR3 is TGTGCCAGCAGTACAGGGGGGCCCAACTATGGCTACACCTTC.

This clonotype was counted many times. This chain uses TRBV18 with TRBJ1-1; perhaps TRBD1 as D (5 bases). Trimming removed 1 base from V and 4 bases from J, with 13 bases in between. This CDR3 has 15 residues. Germline V lookup: CDR1 KGHSH, CDR2 LQKENI. The CDR3 nucleotides read TGTGCCAGCTCACCACTTAAGGACGGGGGCACTGAAGCTTTCTTT. Translation gives CASSPLKDGGTEAFF.

This clonotype was seen ten or more times. The J gene is TRBJ1-6, the V gene TRBV9; D is undetermined. V dropped 3 bases and J dropped 0 bases, with 13 bases sitting between them. Germline V gene lookup returns CDR1 SGDLS and CDR2 YYNGEE. The CDR3 spans 17 residues. Here the CDR3 reads CASSAGEGRSYNSPLHF. CDR3 sequence (DNA): TGTGCCAGCAGCGCCGGGGAGGGCCGCTCCTATAATTCACCCCTCCACTTT.

About this clonotype: A much larger clone differs by one base, so this may be a read error. The CDR3: CSATTRRVTAYEQYF. DNA of the CDR3: TGCAGTGCTACCACTAGGCGGGTCACGGCCTACGAGCAGTACTTC. This chain joins TRBV20-1 and TRBJ2-7, with D perhaps matching TRBD2 (5 bases). The CDR3 length is 15 residues. The V gene's germline CDR1 is DFQATT and CDR2 SNEGSKA (reference sequence). Trimming left V 4 bases short and J 2 bases short, with 18 bases between.

This clonotype was observed at least ten times. The chain uses TRBV29-1 and TRBJ1-5; TRBD1 is a possible D gene (5 bases). Between the trimmed V and J ends, which lost 4 bases and 7 bases, there was a span of 11 bases. Germline CDR1 SQVTM, CDR2 ANQGSEA. The CDR3 loop spans 12 amino acids. The CDR3 bases are TGCAGCGTTGGGGGCAGCGAGCAGCCCCAGCATTTT. This sequence encodes CSVGGSEQPQHF.

This clonotype has ten or more counts. The chain has TRBV5-1 and TRBJ2-1, with D perhaps TRBD1 (6 bases). The CDR3 contains 12 residues. V lost 5 bases to trimming and J lost 8 bases, with 11 bases between them. The germline CDR1 and CDR2 sequences are SGHRS and YFSETQ. In nucleotides, the CDR3 is TGCGCCAGCAGTCAGGGGCGGGATGAGCAGTTCTTC. Its translation is CASSQGRDEQFF.

This clonotype was counted at least ten times. This sequence joins TRBV12-3 or TRBV12-4 and TRBJ1-1; 8 nucleotides match TRBD1. V shed 5 bases and J 4 bases; nucleotides not matched to a gene: 9. This CDR3 has 15 amino acids. CDR3 DNA: TGTGCCAGCAGTCCTTTCGGACAGGGTGGCACTGAAGCTTTCTTT. It specifies CASSPFGQGGTEAFF.

This clonotype has ten or more counts. This sequence joins TRBV5-1 and TRBJ1-5; D is possibly TRBD1 (5 bases). The CDR3 consists of 13 residues. CDR1 and CDR2 from the germline V gene are SGHRS and YFSETQ. Deletions cut 0 bases from V and 9 bases from J, with 10 bases between. The CDR3 nucleotides are TGCGCCAGCAGCTTGGATCCGGGGGGGCCCCAGCATTTT. Amino acids: CASSLDPGGPQHF.

This clonotype was found many times. The chain employs TRBV7-3 and TRBJ2-3; 7 bases fit TRBD2. J gave up 5 bases and V 1 base, and 3 bases lay outside the gene matches. Germline V CDR1 and CDR2: SGHTA, FQGTGA. The CDR3 runs to 14 residues. The CDR3 DNA follows: TGTGCCAGCAGCTTAAGTGGGGGGGGAGATACGCAGTATTTT. It encodes CASSLSGGGDTQYF.

In this sample, this clonotype turned up many times. The chain couples TRBV29-1 to TRBJ1-2; the D gene is possibly TRBD1 (5 bases). Between the trimmed V and J ends, which lost 4 bases and 1 base, there was a span of 13 bases. CDR1 and CDR2 (germline): SQVTM, ANQGSEA. There are 14 residues in the CDR3. The CDR3 DNA reads TGCAGCGTTGCGGCCCCAAGGGGTAACTATGGCTACACCTTC. It is translated as CSVAAPRGNYGYTF.

At least ten counts were recorded for this clonotype. The chain joins TRBV20-1 to TRBJ1-2; 8 positions match TRBD1. The CDR3 length is 15 residues. Trimming cost V 7 bases and J 5 bases; bases outside gene matches: 15. Germline V CDR1 and CDR2: DFQATT, SNEGSKA (reference sequence). The CDR3 nucleotides read TGCAGTGGGGATTTCGGGACAGGCAATGGGTATGGCTACACCTTC. Its translation: CSGDFGTGNGYGYTF.

V and J are TRBV18 and TRBJ2-1; 11 bases agree with TRBD2. The V and J ends lost 4 bases and 15 bases, in that order; junction bases with no gene match: 5. Germline lookup yields CDR1 KGHSH and CDR2 LQKENI. CDR3 size: 12 residues. The CDR3 sequence: CASSLIAGGAFF. CDR3 nucleotide sequence: TGTGCCAGCTCACTCATAGCGGGAGGGGCGTTCTTC. Full variable domain (missing parts from reference TRBV18 and TRBJ2-1): NAGVMQNPRHLVRRRGQEARLRCSPMKGHSHVYWYRQLPEEGLKFMVYLQKENIIDESGMPKERFSAEFPKEGPSILRIQQVVRGDSAAYFCASSLIAGGAFFGPGTRLTVL.

This clonotype was picked up a small number of times. This rearrangement joins TRBV7-2 to TRBJ2-2, with D possibly matching TRBD2 (7 bases). The CDR3 sequence is 15 residues long. Germline V gives CDR1 SGHTA, CDR2 FQGNSA. V lost 2 bases and J lost 5, with 12 bases in between. Here the CDR3 reads CASSLRGGRTGELFF. The CDR3 DNA sequence: TGTGCCAGCAGCTTAAGGGGGGGTAGGACCGGGGAGCTGTTTTTT.

This clonotype was recorded many times. V usage is TRBV5-1 and J usage is TRBJ1-1; 8 bases match TRBD1. CDR3 size: 15 residues. Germline-derived CDR1 and CDR2 are SGHRS and YFSETQ. V trimming: 4 bases; J trimming: 1 base; junction bases outside the gene matches: 6. CDR3 sequence reads: CASSRGGQENTEAFF. The CDR3 nucleotides are TGCGCCAGCAGCCGGGGGGGACAGGAGAACACTGAAGCTTTCTTT. Together with reference TRBV5-1 and TRBJ1-1, the CDR3 gives the full variable domain: KAGVTQTPRYLIKTRGQQVTLSCSPISGHRSVSWYQQTPGQGLQFLFEYFSETQRNKGNFPGRFSGRQFSNSRSEMNVSTLELGDSALYLCASSRGGQENTEAFFGQGTRLTVV.

This clonotype was observed many times. V usage is TRBV24-1 and J usage is TRBJ2-7; possibly TRBD1 for D (6 bases). The CDR3 spans 14 residues. Germline V gene lookup returns CDR1 KGHDR and CDR2 SFDVKD. V was cut by 5 bases and J by 4 bases, with 14 bases left in between. The CDR3 is CATSVGGERYEQYF. The DNA of the CDR3 is TGTGCCACCAGTGTTGGGGGCGAACGGTACGAGCAGTACTTC.

At least ten counts were recorded for this clonotype. V and J are TRBV12-3 or TRBV12-4 and TRBJ1-3; 7 bases fit TRBD1. V shed 5 bases and J 4 bases; nucleotides not matched to a gene: 8. The CDR3 is 15 residues long. Here the CDR3 reads CASSQGGMRGNTIYF. The CDR3 bases are TGTGCCAGCAGTCAGGGGGGCATGCGAGGAAACACCATATATTTT.